The 13 T cell receptor beta chains presented below share a single source sample, sequenced in a study of blood T cell repertoires in COVID-19. Only in-frame clones appear in the TCRdb table, and some are missing; sequencing was by immunoSEQ multiplex PCR. Among tens of thousands of clones, about 90% were seen once, and the ten largest hold roughly 5.1%. The sequencing sample was made of peripheral blood. The receptors shown here come from a man aged 60 to 75 with COVID-19, enrolled during active disease.

The rearrangement uses TRBV18 and TRBJ2-1; 8 bases map to TRBD2. CDR1 and CDR2 from the germline V gene are KGHSH and LQKENI. The CDR3 has 15 amino acids. After removal of 4 bases from V and 2 bases from J, the junction contained 4 bases not matched to a gene. CDR3 nucleotide sequence: TGTGCCAGCTCACTGACGGGGGGGACCTACAATGAGCAGTTCTTC. Translation gives CASSLTGGTYNEQFF.

The genes are TRBV21-1 and TRBJ1-2. TRBV21-1 is a documented pseudogene. This CDR3 region has 19 residues. The CDR3 DNA sequence: TGTGCCAGCAGCACCAATCGAAAACTGAGCTCCCCTGCCTACTATGGCTACACCTTC. This codes for CASSTNRKLSSPAYYGYTF.

This sequence joins TRBV5-1 and TRBJ2-1; weak D call: TRBD1 (6 bases). Germline V CDR1 and CDR2: SGHRS, YFSETQ. V gave up 4 bases and J gave up 3 bases, with 20 bases separating them. The length of the CDR3 is 17 residues. The CDR3 protein is CASSRRPQGRGYNEQFF. CDR3 nucleotides: TGCGCCAGCAGCCGCCGACCACAGGGTAGGGGCTACAATGAGCAGTTCTTC.

This clone was detected only once. The V call is TRBV28, the J call TRBJ2-1; TRBD2 agrees at 11 bases. This CDR3 region has 15 residues. Per germline, CDR1 MDHEN and CDR2 SYDVKM. V was clipped by 5 bases and J by 7 bases; unmatched bases: 7. The CDR3 loop is CASSVAGGPSNEQFF. CDR3 sequence (DNA): TGTGCCAGCAGTGTAGCGGGAGGGCCAAGTAATGAGCAGTTCTTC.

V gene TRBV30 combines with J gene TRBJ1-5, with a possible D match to TRBD1 (5 bases). The germline CDR1 and CDR2 sequences are GTSNPN and SVGIG (reference sequence). The V end was cut by 0 bases, the J end by 2 bases, with 8 bases between. The CDR3 length is 14 residues. The DNA of the CDR3 is TGTGCCTGGAGTGTGGGGGGGGGCAATCAGCCCCAGCATTTT. Translated: CAWSVGGGNQPQHF.

This clone was seen a single time. The CDR3, as DNA: TGTGCCAGCTCCCTACTTACAGGGAACACTGAAGCTTTCTTT. It encodes CASSLLTGNTEAFF. The J gene is TRBJ1-1, the V gene TRBV18; maybe TRBD1 (5 bases). Germline loops: CDR1 KGHSH, CDR2 LQKENI. The V end was cut by 6 bases, the J end by 1 base, with 12 bases between. CDR3 size: 14 residues.

This chain uses TRBV4-2 with TRBJ2-2, with TRBD1 matching over 7 bases. Germline V CDR1 and CDR2: LGHNA, YNFKEQ. The CDR3 sequence is 18 residues long. V shed 1 base and J 0 bases; nucleotides not matched to a gene: 8. CDR3: CASSQGTVTGPNTGELFF. The CDR3 region has the DNA TGTGCCAGCAGCCAAGGCACAGTGACAGGGCCGAACACCGGGGAGCTGTTTTTT.

The CDR3 DNA follows: TGTGCCAGCAGAGGGACACCCACTTATAGCAATCAGCCCCAGCATTTT. It yields the protein CASRGTPTYSNQPQHF. The rearrangement links TRBV28 to TRBJ1-5; TRBD1 might be the D (6 bases). Germline V gene sequence: CDR1 MDHEN, CDR2 SYDVKM. CDR3 length: 16 residues. V dropped 6 bases and J dropped 0 bases, with 15 bases sitting between them.

The gene calls are TRBV3-1 (or the pseudogene TRBV3-2) and TRBJ2-2; maybe TRBD2 (5 bases). V was cut by 0 bases and J by 7 bases, with 12 bases left in between. CDR3 size: 15 residues. CDR1 is LGHDT and CDR2 is YNNKEL in the germline V gene (reference sequence). CDR3 residues: CASSQDQRSGGELFF. In DNA, the CDR3 is TGTGCCAGCAGCCAAGACCAGAGAAGCGGCGGGGAGCTGTTTTTT.

The table lists this clone with a few counts. The rearrangement uses TRBV7-9 and TRBJ2-3; TRBD1 is a possible D gene (5 bases). This CDR3 is built from 13 residues. CDR1 SEHNR and CDR2 FQNEAQ come from the germline V gene (reference sequence). V lost 5 bases to trimming and J lost 3 bases, with 9 bases between them. CDR3 DNA: TGTGCCAGCAGCCCAACAGGAACAGATACGCAGTATTTT. It specifies CASSPTGTDTQYF.

The V gene is TRBV5-5, the J gene TRBJ1-4, with D perhaps TRBD1 (6 bases). The CDR3 runs to 15 residues. Trimming took off 4 bases at V and 7 bases at J, with 17 bases between the two ends. Germline V gene data show CDR1 as SGHKS and CDR2 as YYEKEE (reference sequence). The CDR3: CASSPRQAMSEKLFF. For the CDR3, the DNA is TGTGCCAGCAGCCCGCGACAGGCCATGAGTGAAAAACTGTTTTTT.

This chain links TRBV18 with TRBJ2-4; D gene uncertain. Germline CDR1 KGHSH, CDR2 LQKENI. V was shortened by 3 bases and J by 0 bases, with 6 bases between the two germline ends. The CDR3 length is 14 residues. The CDR3 DNA is TGTGCCAGCTCACCCAGCGCAGCCAAAAACATTCAGTACTTC. This translates into CASSPSAAKNIQYF.

The rearrangement uses TRBV9 and TRBJ2-1; 10 nucleotides agree with TRBD2. The germline gives CDR1 SGDLS, CDR2 YYNGEE. After removal of 0 bases from V and 9 bases from J, the junction contained 6 bases not matched to a gene. The CDR3 runs 15 residues. The CDR3 spells CASSVVLAGVSEQFF. The CDR3 bases are TGTGCCAGCAGCGTAGTGCTAGCGGGAGTTAGTGAGCAGTTCTTC.